The rows below give T cell receptor beta chains drawn from one sample of a study of blood T cells in healthy people across ages. TCRdb independently ran MiXCR on the 5' RACE reads; one entry per CDR3 protein. The sample contains over 600,000 distinct CDR3 sequences, around 38% of which appear only once. Sequencing was done on a sample of blood. These receptors originate from an elderly man in good health. Each CDR3 is given with its conserved first and last residue.

v_call	j_call	cdr3_aa
TRBV12-3/TRBV12-4	TRBJ2-3	CASSYGGGYADTQYF
TRBV7-9	TRBJ1-1	CASRRQENTEAFF
TRBV7-8	TRBJ2-1	CASSLASWGDEQFF
TRBV4-3	TRBJ2-3	CASSQEGGESTDTQYF
TRBV3-1	TRBJ2-1	CASSQAGGASYNEQFF
TRBV7-6	TRBJ2-7	CASSLGTGTGYSYEQYF
TRBV28	TRBJ2-7	CASSPPPRSQYF
TRBV6-2/TRBV6-3	TRBJ1-2	CASRDRNRDGYGYTF
TRBV4-1	TRBJ2-7	CASSTPRAGENYEQYF
TRBV10-3	TRBJ2-4	CAISESGRGKNIQYF
TRBV6-5	TRBJ2-1	CATSLWGGKGYNEQFF
TRBV20-1	TRBJ1-5	CSASLGNQPQHF
TRBV29-1	TRBJ2-2	CSADRPTGELFF
TRBV2	TRBJ2-1	CASSLRDSYNEQFF
TRBV27	TRBJ2-1	CASSFAAGWNEQFF